This T cell receptor (beta chain) emerged from a study of CD8+ T cells in alopecia areata. Findings and limits, study-wide: Numerous expanded lesional clones remained in scalp and blood during tofacitinib.

This clone occurred a few times. The target antigen is unknown. Extracted from the samples, RNA was reverse transcribed into cDNA to serve as the sequencing template. TCRdb's copy holds only in-frame clones and misses some; the assay was immunoSEQ multiplex PCR. The sample consists of over 120,000 clones, around half of them appearing once. As for treatment: oral pan-JAK inhibitor, 5-10 mg twice daily. This CDR3 region has 14 residues. Germline trimming cut 4 bases from V and 3 bases from J; bases unmatched to any gene: 3. Per germline, CDR1 SGHTS and CDR2 YDEGEE. The chain combines TRBV5-8 with TRBJ2-2; TRBD2 matches at 7 bases. This TCR was sampled from a human donor with alopecia areata. This specimen consisted of CD8+ T cells sorted from blood, obtained at week 4, from a patient treated with tofacitinib. CDR3 sequence reads: CASSQGLDTGELFF. DNA for the CDR3: TGTGCCAGCAGCCAAGGACTAGACACCGGGGAGCTGTTTTTT. The variable domain in full, completed from reference TRBV5-8 and TRBJ2-2, reads EAGVTQSPTHLIKTRGQQATLRCSPISGHTSVYWYQQALGLGLQFLLWYDEGEERNRGNFPPRFSGRQFPNYSSELNVNALELEDSALYLCASSQGLDTGELFFGEGSRLTVL.